This T cell receptor (beta chain) came from a study of blood T cells in healthy people across ages. Across the whole study: About one barcoded TCR beta cDNA was captured per two T cells.

Study-wide results and limits: The study found more naive CD4+ cells and higher diversity in long-lived than aged donors.

Then a second PCR, running about 6 to 12 cycles, was carried out with a sample-barcoded 5' primer and a J-beta primer mix. TCRdb ran MiXCR on the 5' RACE reads and lists one entry per CDR3 protein. The data hold roughly 1.5 million distinct CDR3 sequences, with approximately 42% observed a single time. Regarding this clonotype: Antigen specificity is unknown.

Germline CDR1 MNHNS, CDR2 SASEGT. The CDR3 loop spans 13 amino acids. J gave up 3 bases and V 6 bases, and 1 base lay outside the gene matches. RNA extraction gave at least 5.5 micrograms of total RNA per sample. V and J are TRBV6-1 and TRBJ2-2; 7 bases fit TRBD1. The specimen sequenced was blood. This receptor was obtained from a woman aged 18-29 years in good health. The CDR3 DNA reads TGTGCCAGCAGGGGGACAGACACCGGGGAGCTGTTTTTT. Residues: CASRGTDTGELFF.